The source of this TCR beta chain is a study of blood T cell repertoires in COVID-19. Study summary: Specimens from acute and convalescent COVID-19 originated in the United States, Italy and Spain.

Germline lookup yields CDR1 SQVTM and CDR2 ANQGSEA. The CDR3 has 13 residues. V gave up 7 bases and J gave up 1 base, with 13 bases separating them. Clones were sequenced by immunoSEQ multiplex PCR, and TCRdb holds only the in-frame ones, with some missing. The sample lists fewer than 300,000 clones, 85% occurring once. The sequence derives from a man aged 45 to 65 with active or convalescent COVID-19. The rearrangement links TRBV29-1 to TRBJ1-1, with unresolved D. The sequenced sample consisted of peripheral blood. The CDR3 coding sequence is TGCAGCGGTCAGGAAAACCAGAACACTGAAGCTTTCTTT. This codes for CSGQENQNTEAFF.